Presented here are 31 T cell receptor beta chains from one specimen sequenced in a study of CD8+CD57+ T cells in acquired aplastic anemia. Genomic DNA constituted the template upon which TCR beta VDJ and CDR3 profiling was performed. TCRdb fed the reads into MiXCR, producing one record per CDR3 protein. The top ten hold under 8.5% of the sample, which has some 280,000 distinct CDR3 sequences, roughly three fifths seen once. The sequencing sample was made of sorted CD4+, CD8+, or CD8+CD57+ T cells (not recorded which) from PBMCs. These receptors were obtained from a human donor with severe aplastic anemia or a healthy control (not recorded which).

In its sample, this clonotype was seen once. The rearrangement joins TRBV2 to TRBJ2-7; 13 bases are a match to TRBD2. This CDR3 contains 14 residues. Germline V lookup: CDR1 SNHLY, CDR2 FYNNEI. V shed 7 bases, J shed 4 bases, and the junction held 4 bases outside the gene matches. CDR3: CASKGLAGKYEQYF. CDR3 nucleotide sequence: TGTGCCAGCAAGGGACTAGCGGGAAAGTACGAGCAGTACTTC.

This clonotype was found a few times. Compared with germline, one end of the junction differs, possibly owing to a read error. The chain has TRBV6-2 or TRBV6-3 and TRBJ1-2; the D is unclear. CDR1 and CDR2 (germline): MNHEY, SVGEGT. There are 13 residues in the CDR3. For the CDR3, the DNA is TGTCCCAGCAGCGAGGACGGGAACTATGGCTACACCTTC. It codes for CPSSEDGNYGYTF.

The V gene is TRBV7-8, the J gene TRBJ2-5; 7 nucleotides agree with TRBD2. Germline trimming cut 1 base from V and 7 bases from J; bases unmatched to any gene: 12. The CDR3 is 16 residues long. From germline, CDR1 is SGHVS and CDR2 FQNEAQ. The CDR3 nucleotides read TGTGCCAGCAGCTTAGTCGGGGGGACGGCCTCGGGGACCCAGTACTTC. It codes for CASSLVGGTASGTQYF.

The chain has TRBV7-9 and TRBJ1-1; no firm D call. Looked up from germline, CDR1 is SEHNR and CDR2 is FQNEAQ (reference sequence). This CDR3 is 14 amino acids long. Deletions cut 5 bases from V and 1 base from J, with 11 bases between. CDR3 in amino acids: CASSQEAWNTEAFF. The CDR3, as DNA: TGTGCCAGCAGCCAAGAAGCTTGGAACACTGAAGCTTTCTTT.

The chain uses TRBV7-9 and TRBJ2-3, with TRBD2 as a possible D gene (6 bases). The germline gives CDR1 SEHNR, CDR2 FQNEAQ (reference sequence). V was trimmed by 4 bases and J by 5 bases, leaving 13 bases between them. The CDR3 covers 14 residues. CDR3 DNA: TGTGCCAGCAGCTCCGGGACTTCCAAAGATACGCAGTATTTT. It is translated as CASSSGTSKDTQYF.

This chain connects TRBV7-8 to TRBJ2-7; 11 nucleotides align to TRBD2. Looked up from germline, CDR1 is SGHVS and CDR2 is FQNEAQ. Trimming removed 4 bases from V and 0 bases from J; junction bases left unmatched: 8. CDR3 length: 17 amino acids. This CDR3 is CASSSTSGGSSSYEQYF. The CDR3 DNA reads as TGTGCCAGCAGCTCAACTAGCGGGGGATCGAGCTCCTACGAGCAGTACTTC. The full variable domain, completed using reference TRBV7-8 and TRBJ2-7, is GAGVSQSPRYKVAKRGQDVALRCDPISGHVSLFWYQQALGQGPEFLTYFQNEAQLDKSGLPSDRFFAERPEGSVSTLKIQRTQQEDSAVYLCASSSTSGGSSSYEQYFGPGTRLTVT.

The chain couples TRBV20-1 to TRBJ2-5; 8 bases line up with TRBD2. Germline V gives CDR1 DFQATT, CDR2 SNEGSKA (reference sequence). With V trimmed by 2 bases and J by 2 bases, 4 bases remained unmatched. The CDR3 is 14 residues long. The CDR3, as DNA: TGCAGTGCTAGAATCGGCGGGGGGCAAGAGACCCAGTACTTC. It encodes CSARIGGGQETQYF.

CDR3 protein: CAINDQNGSNQPQHF. CDR3 bases: TGTGCCATCAATGACCAAAATGGAAGCAATCAGCCCCAGCATTTT. The V and J genes are TRBV10-3 and TRBJ1-5; no reliable D call. Trimming removed 7 bases at V and 1 base at J, with 14 bases between. CDR1 is ENHRY, CDR2 SYGVKD, per germline. CDR3 length: 15 amino acids.

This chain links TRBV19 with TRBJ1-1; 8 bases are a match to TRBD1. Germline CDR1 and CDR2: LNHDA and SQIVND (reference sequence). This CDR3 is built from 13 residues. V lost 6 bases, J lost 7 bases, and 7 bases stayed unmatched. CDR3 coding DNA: TGTGCCAGTAGCCGGACAGGGAATGGTGAAGCTTTCTTT. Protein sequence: CASSRTGNGEAFF.

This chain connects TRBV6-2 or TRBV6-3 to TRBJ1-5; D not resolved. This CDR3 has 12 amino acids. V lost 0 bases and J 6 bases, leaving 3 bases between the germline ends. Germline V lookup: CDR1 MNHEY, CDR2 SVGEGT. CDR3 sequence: CASSYSTQPQHF. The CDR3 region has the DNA TGTGCCAGCAGTTACTCGACTCAGCCCCAGCATTTT.

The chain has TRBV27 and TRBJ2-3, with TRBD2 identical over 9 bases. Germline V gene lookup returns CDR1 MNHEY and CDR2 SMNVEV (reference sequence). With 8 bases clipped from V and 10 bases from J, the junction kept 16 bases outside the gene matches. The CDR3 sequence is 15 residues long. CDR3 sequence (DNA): TGTGCCAGCTACCCGCGCCCCGAGACTAGCGGCTCGCAGTATTTT. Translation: CASYPRPETSGSQYF.

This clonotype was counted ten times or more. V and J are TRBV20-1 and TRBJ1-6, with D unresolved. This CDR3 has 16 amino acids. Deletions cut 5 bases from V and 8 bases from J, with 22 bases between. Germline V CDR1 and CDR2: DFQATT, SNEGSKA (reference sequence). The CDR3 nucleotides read TGCAGTGCTCGTCGCCCCCTGCCGCGAGGTGATTCACCCCTCCACTTT. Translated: CSARRPLPRGDSPLHF.

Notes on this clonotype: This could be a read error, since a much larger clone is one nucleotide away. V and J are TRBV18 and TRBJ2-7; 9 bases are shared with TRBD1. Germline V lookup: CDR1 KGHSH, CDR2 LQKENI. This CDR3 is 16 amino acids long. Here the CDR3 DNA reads TGTGCCAGCACACCACCGGCGGGACAGGGTACCTACGAGCAGTACTTC. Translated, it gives CASTPPAGQGTYEQYF. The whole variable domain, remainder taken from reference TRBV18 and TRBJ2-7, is NAGVMQNPRHLVRRRGQEARLRCSPMKGHSHVYWYRQLPEEGLKFMVYLQKENIIDESGMPKERFSAEFPKEGPSILRIQQVVRGDSAAYFCASTPPAGQGTYEQYFGPGTRLTVT.

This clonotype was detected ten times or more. CDR3 sequence: CASSLSSGKDTQYF. The CDR3 coding sequence is TGTGCCAGCAGTTTATCTAGCGGGAAAGATACGCAGTATTTT. V is TRBV6-5 and J is TRBJ2-3; 9 positions agree with TRBD2. The junction had 4 bases not matched to a gene; V was cut back by 4 bases and J by 5 bases. The germline gives CDR1 MNHEY, CDR2 SVGAGI. The CDR3 runs to 14 residues.

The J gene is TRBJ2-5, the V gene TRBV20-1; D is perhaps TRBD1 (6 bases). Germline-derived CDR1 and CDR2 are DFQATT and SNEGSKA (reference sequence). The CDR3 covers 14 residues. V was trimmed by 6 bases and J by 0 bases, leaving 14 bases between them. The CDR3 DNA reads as TGCAGTGCCACTCTATGGGACAACCAAGAGACCCAGTACTTC. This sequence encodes CSATLWDNQETQYF.

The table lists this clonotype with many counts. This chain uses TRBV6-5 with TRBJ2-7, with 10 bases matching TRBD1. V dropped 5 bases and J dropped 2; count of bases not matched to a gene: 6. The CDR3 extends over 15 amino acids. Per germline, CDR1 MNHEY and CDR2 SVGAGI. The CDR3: CASSKTGTGAYEQYF. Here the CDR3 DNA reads TGTGCCAGCAGTAAAACCGGGACAGGGGCCTACGAGCAGTACTTC.

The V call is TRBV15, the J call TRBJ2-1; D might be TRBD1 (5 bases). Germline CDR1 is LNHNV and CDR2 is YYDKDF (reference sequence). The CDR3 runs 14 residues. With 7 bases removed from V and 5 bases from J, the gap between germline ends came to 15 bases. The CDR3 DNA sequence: TGTGCCACCAACCGTTATCCAGGGAACAATGAGCAGTTCTTC. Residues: CATNRYPGNNEQFF. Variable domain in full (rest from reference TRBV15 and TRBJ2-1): DAMVIQNPRYQVTQFGKPVTLSCSQTLNHNVMYWYQQKSSQAPKLLFHYYDKDFNNEADTPDNFQSRRPNTSFCFLDIRSPGLGDTAMYLCATNRYPGNNEQFFGPGTRLTVL.

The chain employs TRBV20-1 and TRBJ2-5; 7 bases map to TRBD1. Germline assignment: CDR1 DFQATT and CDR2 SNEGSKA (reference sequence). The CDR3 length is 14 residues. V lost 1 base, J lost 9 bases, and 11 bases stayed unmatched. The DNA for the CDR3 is TGCAGTGCTAGAGCCCCACAGGGGTCGCAGCCCCAGTACTTC. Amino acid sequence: CSARAPQGSQPQYF.

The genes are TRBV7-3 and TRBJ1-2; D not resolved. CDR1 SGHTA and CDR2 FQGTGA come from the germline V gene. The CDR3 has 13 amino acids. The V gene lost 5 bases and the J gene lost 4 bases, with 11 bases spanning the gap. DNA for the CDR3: TGTGCCAGCAGCCTAGAGTGGGGCTATGGCTACACCTTC. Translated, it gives CASSLEWGYGYTF.

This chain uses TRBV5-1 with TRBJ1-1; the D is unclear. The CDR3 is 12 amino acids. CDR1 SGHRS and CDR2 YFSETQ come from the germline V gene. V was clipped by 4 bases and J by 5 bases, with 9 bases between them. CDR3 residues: CASSPIGTEAFF. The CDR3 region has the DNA TGCGCCAGCAGCCCCATTGGGACTGAAGCTTTCTTT. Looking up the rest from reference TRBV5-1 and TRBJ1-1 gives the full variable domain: KAGVTQTPRYLIKTRGQQVTLSCSPISGHRSVSWYQQTPGQGLQFLFEYFSETQRNKGNFPGRFSGRQFSNSRSEMNVSTLELGDSALYLCASSPIGTEAFFGQGTRLTVV.

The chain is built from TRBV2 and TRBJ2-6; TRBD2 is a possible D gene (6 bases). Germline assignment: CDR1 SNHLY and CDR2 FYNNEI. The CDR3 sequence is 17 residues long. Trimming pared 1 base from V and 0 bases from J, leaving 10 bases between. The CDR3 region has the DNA TGTGCCAGCAGTGAAGGTGGCGGGACCTCTGGGGCCAACGTCCTGACTTTC. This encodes CASSEGGGTSGANVLTF.

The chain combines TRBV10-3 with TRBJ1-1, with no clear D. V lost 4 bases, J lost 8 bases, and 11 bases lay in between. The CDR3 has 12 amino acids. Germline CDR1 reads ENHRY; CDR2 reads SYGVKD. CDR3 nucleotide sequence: TGTGCCATCAGTGCAACGGAGTTGGAAGCTTTCTTT. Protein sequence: CAISATELEAFF.

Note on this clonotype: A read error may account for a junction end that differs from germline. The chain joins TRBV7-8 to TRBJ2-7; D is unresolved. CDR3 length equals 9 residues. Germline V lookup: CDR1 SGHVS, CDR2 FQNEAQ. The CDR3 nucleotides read TGTGCCAGCACGATGGCTAGGCACTTC. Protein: CASTMARHF.

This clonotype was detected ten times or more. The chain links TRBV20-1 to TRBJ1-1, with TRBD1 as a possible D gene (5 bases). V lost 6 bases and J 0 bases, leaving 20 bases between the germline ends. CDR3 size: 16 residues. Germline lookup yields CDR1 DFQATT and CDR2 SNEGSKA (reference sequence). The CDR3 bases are TGCAGTGCCCCATCCCGGACACGGGGTTTGAACACTGAAGCTTTCTTT. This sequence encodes CSAPSRTRGLNTEAFF.

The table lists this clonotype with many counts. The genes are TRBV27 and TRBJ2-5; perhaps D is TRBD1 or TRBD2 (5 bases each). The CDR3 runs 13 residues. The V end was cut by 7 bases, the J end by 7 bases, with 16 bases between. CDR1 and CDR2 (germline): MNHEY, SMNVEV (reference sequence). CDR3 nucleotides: TGTGCCAGCAAAGGGACGCCAAGCGGGACCCAGTACTTC. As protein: CASKGTPSGTQYF.

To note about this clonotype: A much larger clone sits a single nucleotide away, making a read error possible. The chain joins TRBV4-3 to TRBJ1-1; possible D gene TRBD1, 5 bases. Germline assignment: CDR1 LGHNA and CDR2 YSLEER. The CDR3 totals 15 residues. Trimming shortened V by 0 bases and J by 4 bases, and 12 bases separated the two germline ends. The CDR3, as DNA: TGCGCCAGCAGCCAAGAAGGGAGGGGAAGCACTGAAGCTTTCTTT. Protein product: CASSQEGRGSTEAFF.

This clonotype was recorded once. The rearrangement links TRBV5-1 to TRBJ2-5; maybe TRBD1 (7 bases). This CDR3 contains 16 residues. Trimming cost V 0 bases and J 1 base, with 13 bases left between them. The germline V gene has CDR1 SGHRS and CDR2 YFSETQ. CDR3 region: CASSLEGGQIQETQYF. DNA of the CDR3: TGCGCCAGCAGCTTGGAGGGGGGACAGATCCAAGAGACCCAGTACTTC.

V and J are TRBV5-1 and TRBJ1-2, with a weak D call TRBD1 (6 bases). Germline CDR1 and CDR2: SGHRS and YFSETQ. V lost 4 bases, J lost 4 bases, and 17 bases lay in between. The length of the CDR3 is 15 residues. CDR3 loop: CASSPDRLLGYGYTF. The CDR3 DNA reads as TGCGCCAGCAGCCCTGACAGGCTCCTTGGCTATGGCTACACCTTC.

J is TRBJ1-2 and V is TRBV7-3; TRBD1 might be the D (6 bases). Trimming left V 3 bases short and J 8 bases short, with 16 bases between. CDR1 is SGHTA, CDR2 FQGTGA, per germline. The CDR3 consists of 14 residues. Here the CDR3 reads CASSFRDTRRGYTF. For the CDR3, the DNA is TGTGCCAGCAGCTTCCGGGACACCCGCCGCGGCTACACCTTC.

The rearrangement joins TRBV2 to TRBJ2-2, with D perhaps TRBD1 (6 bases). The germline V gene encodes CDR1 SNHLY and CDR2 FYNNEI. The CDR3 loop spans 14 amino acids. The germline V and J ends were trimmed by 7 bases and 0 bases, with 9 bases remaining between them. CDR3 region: CASKQGTNTGELFF. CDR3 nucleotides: TGTGCCAGCAAACAGGGAACGAACACCGGGGAGCTGTTTTTT.

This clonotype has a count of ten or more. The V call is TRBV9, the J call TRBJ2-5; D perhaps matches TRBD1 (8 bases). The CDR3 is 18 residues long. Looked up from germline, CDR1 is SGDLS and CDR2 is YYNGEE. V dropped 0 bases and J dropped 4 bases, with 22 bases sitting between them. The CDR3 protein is CASSVAPTGGVGRETQYF. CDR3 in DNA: TGTGCCAGCAGCGTAGCCCCCACAGGGGGGGTAGGGCGAGAGACCCAGTACTTC.